The next 26 T cell receptor beta chains were all read from a single sample in a study of T cells after yellow fever vaccination. TCRdb analysed the 5' RACE reads with MiXCR anew, one entry per CDR3 protein. Of 500,000 to 650,000 distinct CDR3 sequences listed, around 16% are singletons. The specimen comprised PBMCs, sampled more than 4 days after the first yellow fever vaccination. The receptors originated from a man aged 18 to 30 who received the YFV17D yellow fever vaccine.

This clonotype was counted between two and nine times. The CDR3 DNA reads as TGTGCCAGCAGCTTGCACTGGGTCGGCAATCAGCCCCAGCATTTT. Protein sequence: CASSLHWVGNQPQHF. The chain recombines TRBV5-5 with TRBJ1-5; no clear D. V gave up 1 base and J gave up 2 bases, with 10 bases separating them. The CDR3 is 15 amino acids. Germline loops: CDR1 SGHKS, CDR2 YYEKEE (reference sequence).

The V and J genes are TRBV5-1 and TRBJ2-3; D is unresolved. Germline V gene sequence: CDR1 SGHRS, CDR2 YFSETQ. The V end lost 3 bases, the J end lost 5 bases, and 10 bases lay between the germline ends. The CDR3 sequence is 13 residues long. The CDR3 loop reads CASSSKIQDTQYF. The CDR3 coding sequence is TGCGCCAGCAGCTCGAAGATTCAAGATACGCAGTATTTT.

The table lists this clonotype with a few counts. The genes are TRBV5-1 and TRBJ2-7, with a weak D call TRBD1 (6 bases). The germline gives CDR1 SGHRS, CDR2 YFSETQ. The CDR3 spans 16 residues. Trimming took off 0 bases at V and 9 bases at J, with 22 bases between the two ends. This chain's CDR3 is CASSLDASGGSTGQYF. The DNA of the CDR3 is TGCGCCAGCAGCTTGGACGCTAGTGGGGGCAGTACGGGGCAGTACTTC.

This rearrangement joins TRBV28 to TRBJ2-2, with 9 bases identical to TRBD1. The length of the CDR3 is 14 residues. The V gene's germline CDR1 is MDHEN and CDR2 SYDVKM. Germline trimming cut 5 bases from V and 6 bases from J; bases unmatched to any gene: 4. This chain's CDR3 is CASSIGQGSGELFF. The CDR3, as DNA: TGTGCCAGCAGTATCGGACAGGGGTCCGGGGAGCTGTTTTTT.

This clonotype was seen more than once but under ten times. The J gene is TRBJ1-2, the V gene TRBV10-3, with D perhaps TRBD1 (5 bases). V was pared by 4 bases and J by 3 bases, with 12 bases between. Germline CDR1 is ENHRY and CDR2 is SYGVKD. The CDR3 is 14 residues long. As DNA, the CDR3 is TGTGCCATCAGTGTTGTTGCGGGGGACTATGGCTACACCTTC. Translation gives CAISVVAGDYGYTF.

This clonotype has more than one count but fewer than ten. V and J are TRBV2 and TRBJ1-5; 9 bases line up with TRBD1. J gave up 1 base and V 6 bases, and 4 bases lay outside the gene matches. Germline V CDR1 and CDR2: SNHLY, FYNNEI. The CDR3 contains 15 residues. CDR3 sequence (DNA): TGTGCCAGCAGCGACAGGGGGTTGAGCAATCAGCCCCAGCATTTT. Translating gives CASSDRGLSNQPQHF.

This clonotype was counted between two and nine times. J is TRBJ2-6 and V is TRBV2, with D perhaps being TRBD1 or TRBD2 (5 bases each). Trimming removed 7 bases from V and 5 bases from J, with 12 bases in between. Germline CDR1 SNHLY, CDR2 FYNNEI. The CDR3 is 14 residues long. CDR3 protein: CASTGTGWANVLTF. In nucleotides, the CDR3 is TGTGCCAGCACCGGGACCGGCTGGGCCAACGTCCTGACTTTC. The full variable domain, rest sourced from reference TRBV2 and TRBJ2-6, is EPEVTQTPSHQVTQMGQEVILRCVPISNHLYFYWYRQILGQKVEFLVSFYNNEISEKSEIFDDQFSVERPDGSNFTLKIRSTKLEDSAMYFCASTGTGWANVLTFGAGSRLTVL.

The J gene is TRBJ2-1, the V gene TRBV6-4; 7 bases match TRBD2. V trimming: 4 bases; J trimming: 0 bases; junction bases outside the gene matches: 6. The CDR3 length is 16 residues. In germline, CDR1 is MRHNA, CDR2 SNTAGT. CDR3 residues: CASSVGGLSSYNEQFF. The CDR3 nucleotides are TGTGCCAGCAGTGTGGGGGGGTTGAGCTCCTACAATGAGCAGTTCTTC.

The chain combines TRBV5-1 with TRBJ2-2; D may be TRBD2 (5 bases). The CDR3 spans 16 residues. V was trimmed by 2 bases and J by 3 bases, leaving 14 bases between them. Germline CDR1 is SGHRS and CDR2 is YFSETQ. CDR3 protein: CASSLNPGKDTGELFF. CDR3 coding DNA: TGCGCCAGCAGCTTAAATCCGGGAAAGGACACCGGGGAGCTGTTTTTT.

This clonotype was recorded a few times. The gene calls are TRBV5-1 and TRBJ2-7, with 10 bases aligning to TRBD1. This CDR3 has 16 amino acids. The germline V gene encodes CDR1 SGHRS and CDR2 YFSETQ. V shed 2 bases and J 1 base; nucleotides not matched to a gene: 6. The CDR3 DNA sequence: TGCGCCAGCAGCTTTTACCCGGGACAGGGGTCCTACGAGCAGTACTTC. Its translation is CASSFYPGQGSYEQYF. The full variable domain, in which reference TRBV5-1 and TRBJ2-7 provide the parts outside the CDR3, is KAGVTQTPRYLIKTRGQQVTLSCSPISGHRSVSWYQQTPGQGLQFLFEYFSETQRNKGNFPGRFSGRQFSNSRSEMNVSTLELGDSALYLCASSFYPGQGSYEQYFGPGTRLTVT.

There are a few counts of this clonotype. The gene calls are TRBV12-3 or TRBV12-4 and TRBJ1-3; no clear D gene. CDR3 length: 13 residues. The germline V and J ends were trimmed by 2 bases and 4 bases, with 6 bases remaining between them. The CDR3 region is CASSLFEGNTIYF. The DNA for the CDR3 is TGTGCCAGCAGTTTATTTGAGGGAAACACCATATATTTT.

The V and J genes are TRBV10-3 and TRBJ2-5; maybe TRBD2 (6 bases). Deletions cut 4 bases from V and 5 bases from J, with 17 bases between. From germline, CDR1 is ENHRY and CDR2 SYGVKD. This CDR3 comprises 15 residues. In DNA, the CDR3 is TGTGCCATCAGTGGCGGGACCGCTATTGGGGAGACCCAGTACTTC. Encoded protein: CAISGGTAIGETQYF.

The gene calls are TRBV29-1 and TRBJ1-2; 7 bases fit TRBD1. Germline CDR1 and CDR2: SQVTM and ANQGSEA. CDR3 length: 16 amino acids. J was trimmed by 4 bases and V by 4 bases; bases with no gene match: 15. CDR3 in amino acids: CSVGVTGPQNVYGYTF. DNA of the CDR3: TGCAGCGTTGGGGTGACAGGGCCTCAGAATGTCTATGGCTACACCTTC.

The chain has TRBV5-1 and TRBJ2-1, with a tentative D call TRBD1 (6 bases). Germline loops: CDR1 SGHRS, CDR2 YFSETQ. The CDR3 loop spans 16 amino acids. Trimming took off 5 bases at V and 0 bases at J, with 15 bases between the two ends. The CDR3 spells CASSQRTARSYNEQFF. In DNA form, the CDR3 reads TGCGCCAGCAGTCAAAGGACAGCCCGCTCCTACAATGAGCAGTTCTTC.

This clonotype was counted a single time. The J gene is TRBJ1-6, the V gene TRBV19; 11 bases line up with TRBD1. CDR1 and CDR2 (germline): LNHDA, SQIVND (reference sequence). This CDR3 has 14 amino acids. V dropped 5 bases and J dropped 13; count of bases not matched to a gene: 7. The CDR3 loop is CASSFGTGGRPLHF. In DNA, the CDR3 is TGTGCCAGTAGTTTCGGGACAGGGGGACGTCCCCTCCACTTT.

This clonotype was detected a few times. This chain links TRBV7-9 with TRBJ1-2; D is undetermined. The CDR3 has 13 residues. V was shortened by 5 bases and J by 7 bases, with 14 bases between the two germline ends. Germline CDR1 reads SEHNR; CDR2 reads FQNEAQ (reference sequence). In DNA, the CDR3 is TGTGCCAGCAGCCCTGAAAGGGTCCTTGGCTACACCTTC. Translated: CASSPERVLGYTF.

This clonotype came up a few times. DNA of the CDR3: TGTGCCAGCGAGAGAAGACTAGTCTCGTACGCGGACACCGGGGAGCTGTTTTTT. It specifies CASERRLVSYADTGELFF. The chain joins TRBV6-2 or TRBV6-3 to TRBJ2-2; possible D gene TRBD2, 6 bases. With 8 bases removed from V and 3 bases from J, the gap between germline ends came to 25 bases. This CDR3 comprises 18 residues. CDR1 and CDR2 (germline): MNHEY, SVGEGT.

This clonotype was seen a few times. The chain uses TRBV12-3 or TRBV12-4 and TRBJ2-3; D is ambiguous. The length of the CDR3 is 14 residues. Trimming took off 5 bases at V and 2 bases at J, with 11 bases between the two ends. The CDR3 reads CASSDEETTDTQYF. Written as DNA, the CDR3 is TGTGCCAGCAGTGACGAAGAGACCACAGATACGCAGTATTTT.

The rearrangement joins TRBV6-1 to TRBJ1-1; D is undetermined. This CDR3 has 15 amino acids. Trimming took off 7 bases at V and 3 bases at J, with 18 bases between the two ends. The germline CDR1 and CDR2 sequences are MNHNS and SASEGT. This CDR3 reads CASTPGGHGYTEAFF. The CDR3 nucleotides read TGTGCCAGCACCCCCGGAGGGCATGGGTACACTGAAGCTTTCTTT.

This clonotype was counted a single time. The rearrangement links TRBV28 to TRBJ2-1; D unclear. V dropped 3 bases and J dropped 2 bases, with 8 bases sitting between them. The CDR3 length is 14 residues. Germline V gene data show CDR1 as MDHEN and CDR2 as SYDVKM. CDR3 DNA: TGTGCCAGCAGTTTTGGCAGGACCTACAATGAGCAGTTCTTC. Translation gives CASSFGRTYNEQFF.

Ten or more counts support this clonotype. The genes are TRBV29-1 and TRBJ1-1; D unclear. Germline assignment: CDR1 SQVTM and CDR2 ANQGSEA. The CDR3 has 15 residues. The V end lost 4 bases, the J end lost 0 bases, and 15 bases lay between the germline ends. The CDR3 coding sequence is TGCAGCGTTGCTGGCGTCAGCGGCATGAACACTGAAGCTTTCTTT. Protein product: CSVAGVSGMNTEAFF. The full variable domain, completed using reference TRBV29-1 and TRBJ1-1, is SAVISQKPSRDICQRGTSLTIQCQVDSQVTMMFWYRQQPGQSLTLIATANQGSEATYESGFVIDKFPISRPNLTFSTLTVSNMSPEDSSIYLCSVAGVSGMNTEAFFGQGTRLTVV.

This chain joins TRBV19 and TRBJ2-2; tentatively, D is TRBD1 or TRBD2 (5 bases each). CDR1 and CDR2 from the germline V gene are LNHDA and SQIVND (reference sequence). The CDR3 extends over 16 amino acids. The germline V and J ends were trimmed by 1 base and 4 bases, with 13 bases remaining between them. This chain's CDR3 is CASSIVAGTSTGELFF. Written as DNA, the CDR3 is TGTGCCAGTAGTATAGTAGCCGGGACCTCCACCGGGGAGCTGTTTTTT.

This chain links TRBV6-5 with TRBJ1-5; TRBD1 matches 7 bases. The J segment lost 0 bases and the V segment lost 2 bases, leaving 7 bases of the junction unmatched. The germline V gene encodes CDR1 MNHEY and CDR2 SVGAGI. The CDR3 contains 17 residues. The CDR3 sequence is CASSYPRQGDSNQPQHF. CDR3 DNA: TGTGCCAGCAGTTACCCTCGACAGGGAGATAGCAATCAGCCCCAGCATTTT.

This clonotype has ten or more counts. The chain recombines TRBV18 with TRBJ2-1; 7 bases match TRBD2. After removal of 5 bases from V and 7 bases from J, the junction contained 5 bases not matched to a gene. The germline gives CDR1 KGHSH, CDR2 LQKENI. The CDR3 length is 13 residues. The CDR3 DNA reads as TGTGCCAGCTCAAATACCGGGGGGAATGAGCAGTTCTTC. It translates to CASSNTGGNEQFF.

This clonotype was found once. The V gene is TRBV5-1, the J gene TRBJ2-1, with D uncertain. Germline assignment: CDR1 SGHRS and CDR2 YFSETQ. The V and J ends lost 1 base and 2 bases respectively, with 10 bases between them. This CDR3 contains 15 residues. In DNA, the CDR3 is TGCGCCAGCAGCTTGATAGGATCTCCCTACAATGAGCAGTTCTTC. Translated: CASSLIGSPYNEQFF.

This sequence joins TRBV10-3 and TRBJ2-7; TRBD1 matches at 7 bases. CDR1 is ENHRY, CDR2 SYGVKD, per germline. The length of the CDR3 is 13 residues. Trimming removed 6 bases from V and 2 bases from J; junction bases left unmatched: 4. CDR3 DNA: TGTGCCATCAGCGAGACAGGGACCTACGAGCAGTACGTC. Its protein product is CAISETGTYEQYV.